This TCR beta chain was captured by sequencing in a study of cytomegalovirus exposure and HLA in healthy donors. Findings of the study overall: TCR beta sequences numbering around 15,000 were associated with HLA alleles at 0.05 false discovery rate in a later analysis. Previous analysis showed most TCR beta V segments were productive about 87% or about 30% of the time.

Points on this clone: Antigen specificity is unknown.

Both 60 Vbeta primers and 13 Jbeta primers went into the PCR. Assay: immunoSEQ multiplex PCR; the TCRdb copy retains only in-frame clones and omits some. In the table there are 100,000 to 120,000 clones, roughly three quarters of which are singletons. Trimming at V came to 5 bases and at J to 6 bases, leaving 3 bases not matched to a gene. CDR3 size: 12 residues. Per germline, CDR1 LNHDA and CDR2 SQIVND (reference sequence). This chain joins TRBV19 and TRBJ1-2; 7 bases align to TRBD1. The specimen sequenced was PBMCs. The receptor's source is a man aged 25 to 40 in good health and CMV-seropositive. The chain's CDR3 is CASSPTGNGYTF. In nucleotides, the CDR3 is TGTGCCAGTAGTCCGACAGGGAATGGCTACACCTTC.